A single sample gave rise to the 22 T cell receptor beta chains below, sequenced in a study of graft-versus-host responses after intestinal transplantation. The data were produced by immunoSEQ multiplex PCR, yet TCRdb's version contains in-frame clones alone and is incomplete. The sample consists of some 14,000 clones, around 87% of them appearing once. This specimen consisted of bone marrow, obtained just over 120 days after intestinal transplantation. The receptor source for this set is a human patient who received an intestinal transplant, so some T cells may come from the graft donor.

The CDR3 sequence: CASSLGGTYEQYF. CDR3 in DNA: TGTGCCAGCAGTTTAGGCGGGACCTACGAGCAGTACTTC. The V and J genes are TRBV27 and TRBJ2-7, with a weak D call TRBD2 (6 bases). Germline-derived CDR1 and CDR2 are MNHEY and SMNVEV (reference sequence). This CDR3 spans 13 amino acids. The V gene lost 2 bases and the J gene lost 2 bases, with 7 bases spanning the gap.

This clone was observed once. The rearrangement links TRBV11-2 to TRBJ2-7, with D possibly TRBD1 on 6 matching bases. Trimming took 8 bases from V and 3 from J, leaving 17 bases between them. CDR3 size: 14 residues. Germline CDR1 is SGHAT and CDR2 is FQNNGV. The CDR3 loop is CASSSTGSLYEQYF. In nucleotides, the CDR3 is TGTGCCAGCTCTTCGACAGGTAGCCTCTACGAGCAGTACTTC. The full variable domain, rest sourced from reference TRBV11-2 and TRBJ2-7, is EAGVAQSPRYKIIEKRQSVAFWCNPISGHATLYWYQQILGQGPKLLIQFQNNGVVDDSQLPKDRFSAERLKGVDSTLKIQPAKLEDSAVYLCASSSTGSLYEQYFGPGTRLTVT.

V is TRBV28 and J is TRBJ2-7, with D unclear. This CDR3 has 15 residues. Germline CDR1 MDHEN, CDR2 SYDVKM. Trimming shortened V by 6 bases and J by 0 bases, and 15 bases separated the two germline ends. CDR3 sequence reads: CASSTIQRSSYEQYF. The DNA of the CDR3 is TGTGCCAGCAGCACTATCCAAAGGAGCTCCTACGAGCAGTACTTC.

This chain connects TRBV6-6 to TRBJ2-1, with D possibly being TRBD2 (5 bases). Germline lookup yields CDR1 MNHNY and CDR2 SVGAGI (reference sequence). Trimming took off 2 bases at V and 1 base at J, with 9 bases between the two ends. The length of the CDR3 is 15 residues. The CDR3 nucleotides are TGTGCCAGCAGTTACGGTAGCGTATCCTACAATGAGCAGTTCTTC. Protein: CASSYGSVSYNEQFF.

The DNA of the CDR3 is TGTGCCAGCAGGCCGGGGGGCGATGTCAATGGCTACACCTTC. Its protein is CASRPGGDVNGYTF. This rearrangement joins TRBV11-2 to TRBJ1-2; a possible D gene is TRBD1 (6 bases). The CDR3 runs to 14 residues. The germline gives CDR1 SGHAT, CDR2 FQNNGV. The V end was cut by 6 bases, the J end by 6 bases, with 17 bases between.

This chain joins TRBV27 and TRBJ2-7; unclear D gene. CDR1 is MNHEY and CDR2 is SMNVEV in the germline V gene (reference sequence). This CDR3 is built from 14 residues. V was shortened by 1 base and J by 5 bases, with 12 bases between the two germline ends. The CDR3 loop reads CASSLLRTLDEQYF. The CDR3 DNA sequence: TGTGCCAGCAGTTTATTACGTACCCTGGACGAGCAGTACTTC.

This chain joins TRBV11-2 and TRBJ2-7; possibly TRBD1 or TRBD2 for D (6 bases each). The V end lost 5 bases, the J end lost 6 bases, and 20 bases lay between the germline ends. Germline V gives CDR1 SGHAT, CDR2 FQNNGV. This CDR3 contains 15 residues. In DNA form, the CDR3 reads TGTGCCAGCAGCCCCCTACAGGGACGGGGGTCCGAGCAGTACTTC. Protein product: CASSPLQGRGSEQYF.

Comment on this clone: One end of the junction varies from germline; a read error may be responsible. The CDR3 spells CASSLGGLRVPRDF. CDR3 nucleotide sequence: TGTGCCAGCAGCTTAGGGGGTCTTAGAGTCCCCCGAGACTTC. The chain combines TRBV7-9 with TRBJ2-5; unclear D gene. The CDR3 contains 14 residues. Germline values: CDR1 SEHNR, CDR2 FQNEAQ (reference sequence).

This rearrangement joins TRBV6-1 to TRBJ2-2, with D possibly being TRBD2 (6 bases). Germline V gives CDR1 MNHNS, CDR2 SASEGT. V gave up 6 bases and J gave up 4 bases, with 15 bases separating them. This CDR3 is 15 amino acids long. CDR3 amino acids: CASSIRLDLTGELFF. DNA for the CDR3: TGTGCCAGCAGCATACGACTAGACCTCACCGGGGAGCTGTTTTTT.

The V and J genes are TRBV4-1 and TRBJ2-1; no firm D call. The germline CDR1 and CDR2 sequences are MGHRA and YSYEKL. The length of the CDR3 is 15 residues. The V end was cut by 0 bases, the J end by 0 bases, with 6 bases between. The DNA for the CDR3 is TGCGCCAGCAGCCAAGAAACAAGCTCCTACAATGAGCAGTTCTTC. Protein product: CASSQETSSYNEQFF.

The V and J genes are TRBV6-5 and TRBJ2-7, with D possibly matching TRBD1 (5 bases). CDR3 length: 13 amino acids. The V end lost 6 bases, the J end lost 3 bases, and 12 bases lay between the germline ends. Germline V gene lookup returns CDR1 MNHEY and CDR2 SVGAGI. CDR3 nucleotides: TGTGCCAGCAGCCCACAGGTAAACTACGAGCAGTACTTC. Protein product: CASSPQVNYEQYF.

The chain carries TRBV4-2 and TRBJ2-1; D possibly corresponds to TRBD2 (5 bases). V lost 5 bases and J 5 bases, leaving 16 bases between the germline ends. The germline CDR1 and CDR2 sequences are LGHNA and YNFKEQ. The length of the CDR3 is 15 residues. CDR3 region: CASSTYWRSDNEQFF. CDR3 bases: TGTGCCAGCAGCACGTACTGGAGGTCAGACAATGAGCAGTTCTTC.

CDR3: CASSSLAGGVTDTQYF. Here the CDR3 DNA reads TGTGCCAGCAGTTCACTAGCGGGAGGTGTAACAGATACGCAGTATTTT. The chain combines TRBV6-5 with TRBJ2-3; 12 bases match TRBD2. The length of the CDR3 is 16 residues. J was trimmed by 3 bases and V by 4 bases; bases with no gene match: 5. Germline-derived CDR1 and CDR2 are MNHEY and SVGAGI.

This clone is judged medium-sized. Here the CDR3 DNA reads TGCGCCAGCAGCCAAGATGGAATCGGGTTCTACAATGAGCAGTTCTTC. This codes for CASSQDGIGFYNEQFF. This chain joins TRBV4-3 and TRBJ2-1; D is ambiguous. This CDR3 has 16 amino acids. Germline CDR1 LGHNA, CDR2 YSLEER. Between the trimmed V and J ends, which lost 0 bases and 3 bases, there was a span of 12 bases.

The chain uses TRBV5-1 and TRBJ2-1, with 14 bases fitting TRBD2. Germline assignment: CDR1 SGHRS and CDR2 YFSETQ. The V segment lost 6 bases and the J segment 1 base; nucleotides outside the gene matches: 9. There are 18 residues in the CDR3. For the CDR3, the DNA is TGCGCCAGCAAAATCGGGACTAGCGGGAGTCCTTCCTACAATGAGCAGTTCTTC. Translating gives CASKIGTSGSPSYNEQFF. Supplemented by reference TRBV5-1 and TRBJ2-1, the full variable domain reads KAGVTQTPRYLIKTRGQQVTLSCSPISGHRSVSWYQQTPGQGLQFLFEYFSETQRNKGNFPGRFSGRQFSNSRSEMNVSTLELGDSALYLCASKIGTSGSPSYNEQFFGPGTRLTVL.

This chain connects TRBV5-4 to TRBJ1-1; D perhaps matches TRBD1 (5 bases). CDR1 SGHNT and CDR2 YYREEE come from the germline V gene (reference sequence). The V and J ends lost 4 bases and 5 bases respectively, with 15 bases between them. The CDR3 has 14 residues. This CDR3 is CASSRTGGGTEAFF. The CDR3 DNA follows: TGTGCCAGCAGCCGGACGGGGGGTGGGACTGAAGCTTTCTTT. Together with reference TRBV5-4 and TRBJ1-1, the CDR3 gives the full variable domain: ETGVTQSPTHLIKTRGQQVTLRCSSQSGHNTVSWYQQALGQGPQFIFQYYREEENGRGNFPPRFSGLQFPNYSSELNVNALELDDSALYLCASSRTGGGTEAFFGQGTRLTVV.

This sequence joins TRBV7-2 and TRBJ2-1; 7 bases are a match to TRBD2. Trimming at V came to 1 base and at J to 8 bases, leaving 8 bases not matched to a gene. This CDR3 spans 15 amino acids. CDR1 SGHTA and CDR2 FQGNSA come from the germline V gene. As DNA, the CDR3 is TGTGCCAGCAGCTTAGGAAGCGGGAAGAGCGATGAGCAGTTCTTC. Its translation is CASSLGSGKSDEQFF.

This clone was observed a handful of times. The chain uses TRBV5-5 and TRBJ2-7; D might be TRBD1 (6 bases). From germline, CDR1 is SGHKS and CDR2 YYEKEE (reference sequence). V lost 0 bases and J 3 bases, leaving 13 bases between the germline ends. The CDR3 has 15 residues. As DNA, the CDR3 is TGTGCCAGCAGCTTGGAGCAGCAGGGGTTCTACGAGCAGTACTTC. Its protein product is CASSLEQQGFYEQYF. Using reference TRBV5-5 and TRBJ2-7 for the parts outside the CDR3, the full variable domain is DAGVTQSPTHLIKTRGQQVTLRCSPISGHKSVSWYQQVLGQGPQFIFQYYEKEERGRGNFPDRFSARQFPNYSSELNVNALLLGDSALYLCASSLEQQGFYEQYFGPGTRLTVT.

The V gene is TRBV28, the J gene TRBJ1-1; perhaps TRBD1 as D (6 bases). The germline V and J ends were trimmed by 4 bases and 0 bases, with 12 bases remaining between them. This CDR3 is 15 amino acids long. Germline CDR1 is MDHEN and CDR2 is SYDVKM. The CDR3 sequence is CASSYPTGVNTEAFF. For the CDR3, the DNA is TGTGCCAGCAGTTACCCGACAGGAGTGAACACTGAAGCTTTCTTT.

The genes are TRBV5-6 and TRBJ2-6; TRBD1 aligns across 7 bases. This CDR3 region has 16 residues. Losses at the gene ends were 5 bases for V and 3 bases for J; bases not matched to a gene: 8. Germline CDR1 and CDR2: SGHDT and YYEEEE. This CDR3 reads CASSLGGEGGANVLTF. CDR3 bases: TGTGCCAGCAGTTTAGGGGGCGAAGGTGGGGCCAACGTCCTGACTTTC. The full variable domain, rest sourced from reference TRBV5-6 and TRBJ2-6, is DAGVTQSPTHLIKTRGQQVTLRCSPKSGHDTVSWYQQALGQGPQFIFQYYEEEERQRGNFPDRFSGHQFPNYSSELNVNALLLGDSALYLCASSLGGEGGANVLTFGAGSRLTVL.

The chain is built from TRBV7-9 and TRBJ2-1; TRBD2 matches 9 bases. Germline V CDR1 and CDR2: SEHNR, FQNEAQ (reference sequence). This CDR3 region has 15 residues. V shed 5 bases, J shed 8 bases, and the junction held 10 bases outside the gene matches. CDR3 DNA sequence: TGTGCCAGCAGCAGCGGGACTAGCAGGTTCTATGAGCAGTTCTTC. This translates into CASSSGTSRFYEQFF.

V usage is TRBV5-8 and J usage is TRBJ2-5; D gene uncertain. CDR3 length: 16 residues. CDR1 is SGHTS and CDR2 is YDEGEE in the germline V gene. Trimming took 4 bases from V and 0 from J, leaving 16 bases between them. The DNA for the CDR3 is TGTGCCAGCAGCGGACGACTGTCGGGCGACCAAGAGACCCAGTACTTC. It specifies CASSGRLSGDQETQYF.